The T cell receptor beta chain under discussion was sequenced for a study of blood T cell repertoires in COVID-19. Across the whole study: Acute and convalescent COVID-19 specimens originated in the United States, Italy and Spain. T cells, B-cell-depleted T cells, or PBMCs supplied cDNA or gDNA.

V lost 5 bases and J lost 1, with 14 bases in between. The CDR3 sequence is 16 residues long. Germline loops: CDR1 SGHVS, CDR2 FNYEAQ. Per the original data handling: Using reference gene primer amplification, nucleated cell counts were estimated. Repertoires were generated with immunoSEQ multiplex PCR, while TCRdb's copy carries only in-frame clones and drops some. The DNA gave D and trimming, while V, J and clone size come from that table. The sample lists about 180,000 clones; roughly 77% were seen once. The chain carries TRBV7-6 and TRBJ2-2, with a weak D call TRBD1 (6 bases). Sequencing input: peripheral blood. The clonotype was recovered from a man between 65 and 85 years old with active or convalescent COVID-19. Here the CDR3 reads CASSPRQGMNTGELFF. The CDR3 DNA follows: TGTGCCAGCAGCCCTCGCCAGGGGATGAACACCGGGGAGCTGTTTTTT.